This TCR beta chain came from a study of blood T cells in healthy people across ages. Trimming cost V 2 bases and J 3 bases; bases outside gene matches: 3. The germline V gene has CDR1 SEHNR and CDR2 FQNEAQ (reference sequence). The CDR3 contains 15 residues. It was with a sample-barcoded 5' primer and a J-beta primer mix that a second PCR of roughly 7 to 12 cycles was run. One entry per CDR3 protein, called by TCRdb with MiXCR from the 5' RACE reads. Of over 1,500,000 distinct CDR3 sequences listed, roughly 43% are singletons. This clonotype was seen more than once but under ten times. The specimen was blood. V and J are TRBV7-9 and TRBJ2-1; TRBD2 matches 8 bases. This clonotype was obtained from a human donor in good health. The CDR3 reads CASSLYGGDYNEQFF. CDR3 DNA sequence: TGTGCCAGCAGCTTATACGGGGGGGACTACAATGAGCAGTTCTTC.